This section outlines one T cell receptor beta chain sequence together with its context. This same CDR3 is encoded by further DNA sequences in the sample. This sample was taken from a study of shared clonotypes between healthy human individuals. CDR3 size: 13 residues. With 2 bases removed from V and 5 bases from J, the gap between germline ends came to 10 bases. The V gene's germline CDR1 is SGHRS and CDR2 YFSETQ. TCRdb keeps only in-frame clones here, not all; method: immunoSEQ multiplex PCR. The sample lists about 2.3 million clones; more than 80% were seen once. The chain combines TRBV5-1 with TRBJ2-5, with D perhaps TRBD1 (6 bases). Sequencing used naive CD4+ T cells from PBMCs. Stated subset: CD45RA+ positively selected. The TCR was taken from a man younger than 35 in good health. Some clones in this sample may be carry-over from other donors' samples. The CDR3 is CASSLQGEETQYF. CDR3 bases: TGCGCCAGCAGCTTACAGGGTGAGGAGACCCAGTACTTC.